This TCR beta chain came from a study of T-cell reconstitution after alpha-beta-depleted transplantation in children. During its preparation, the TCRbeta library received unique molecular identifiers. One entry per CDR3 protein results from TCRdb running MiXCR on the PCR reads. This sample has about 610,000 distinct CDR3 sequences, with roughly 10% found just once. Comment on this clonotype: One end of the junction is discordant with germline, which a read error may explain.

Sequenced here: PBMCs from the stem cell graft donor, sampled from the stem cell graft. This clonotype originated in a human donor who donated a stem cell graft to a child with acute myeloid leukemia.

The CDR3 protein is CSSRVEAGYNEQFF. As DNA, the CDR3 is TGCAGTTCTAGAGTTGAAGCGGGTTACAATGAGCAGTTCTTC. The gene calls are TRBV20-1 and TRBJ2-1; possible D gene TRBD2, 6 bases. The CDR3 loop spans 14 amino acids. From germline, CDR1 is DFQATT and CDR2 SNEGSKA (reference sequence).